This record concerns one T cell receptor (beta chain) sequence. This clonotype was seen only a few times. This clone's antigen is unknown. No base quality information exists; no much larger clone differs at one position. Library prep was done by PCR. The sequencer listed for this sample is Illumina HiSeq 2000. Clones were called with MiXCR by TCRdb after fastp trimmed the public reads at Q25, and only in-frame beta chains were retained. Each record represents a unique CDR3 protein, reported with the most common genes and DNA among its rows. The sample table lists about 97,000 distinct CDR3 sequences, under 60% of them with a count of one. The ten largest clones add up to 12% of the sample. The germline V gene specifies SQVTM as CDR1 and ANQGSEA as CDR2. Inclusive of the bounding cysteine and phenylalanine, the CDR3 is 19 residues long. The kept DNA is CDR3 alone, 57 bases in frame from the first base. The germline V end is reduced by 7 bases and the J end by 6 bases; junction bases left unmatched: 26.

This record belongs to a study of CDR3 diversity in severe acne (dated by TCRdb to the late 2010s). The sequence was obtained from a male donor with acne. Material for sequencing was blood. The rearranged chain carries TRBV29-1 and TRBJ2-3, with 9 bases in between that match TRBD2. CDR3 loop: CSGMTSGPREPFQDDTQYF. The DNA sequence reads TGCAGCGGTATGACTAGCGGCCCCCGTGAGCCCTTCCAAGATGATACGCAGTATTTT.